This section outlines one TCR beta chain sequence together with its context. Deletions cut 2 bases from V and 0 bases from J, with 6 bases between. CDR1 is SGHDT, CDR2 YYEEEE, per germline. The length of the CDR3 is 13 residues. The data belong to a study of blood T cell repertoires in COVID-19. Overall study context: T cells, B-cell-depleted T cells, or PBMCs supplied cDNA or gDNA.

Per the original methods: For nucleated cells, counts were estimated from reference gene primer amplification. Here immunoSEQ multiplex PCR was the method, and the copy in TCRdb shows in-frame clones only, minus some. The V and J calls and clone size come from that table; D and trimming were worked out from the DNA. The sample consists of 100,000 to 150,000 clones, less than 90% of them appearing once. Membership in each cohort depended on participant-reported clinical history. Resolution of symptoms, clearance, or two negative PCRs was present in recovered Cohort 3 donors. Sequencing was performed on PBMCs or T cells enriched from blood (not recorded which). The chain carries TRBV5-6 and TRBJ2-7; D gene uncertain. This TCR derives from a woman aged 25 to 39 who had recovered from COVID-19. The CDR3 sequence: CASSFKSSYEQYF. The CDR3 nucleotides read TGTGCCAGCAGCTTCAAGAGCTCCTACGAGCAGTACTTC.